The following is a T cell receptor beta chain sequence with its context. Its target is not known. This sample is drawn from a study of cytomegalovirus exposure and HLA in healthy donors. This CDR3 is built from 16 residues. The germline CDR1 and CDR2 sequences are MNHNY and SVGAGI (reference sequence). V shed 4 bases and J 0 bases; nucleotides not matched to a gene: 7. PCR was performed using 60 Vbeta and 13 Jbeta primers. Here immunoSEQ multiplex PCR was the method, and the copy in TCRdb shows in-frame clones only, minus some. This sample's table reports 100,000 to 150,000 clones. General study findings and limits: A missense variant in DCLRE1C was later tied to TCR beta V- and J-gene trimming.

The sample taken for sequencing was PBMCs. The receptor's source is a man aged 35 to 55 in good health and CMV-seronegative. This chain connects TRBV6-6 to TRBJ2-7; 9 bases map to TRBD2. CDR3 region: CASSSTSSGDSYEQYF. The CDR3 DNA is TGTGCCAGCAGTTCAACTTCTAGCGGGGACTCCTACGAGCAGTACTTC.